Reported below is one T cell receptor (beta chain). Sequencing used immunoSEQ multiplex PCR; TCRdb keeps in-frame clones, though not all of them. The sample lists about 100,000 clones, roughly 90% occurring once. These data belong to a study of blood T cell repertoires in COVID-19. This CDR3 region has 14 residues. Per germline, CDR1 LNHDA and CDR2 SQIVND (reference sequence). Trimming stripped 6 bases from V and 2 bases from J, with 13 bases between. The receptor was isolated from a man between 60 and 75 years old with acute or convalescent COVID-19. This chain joins TRBV19 and TRBJ2-5; possible D gene TRBD2, 6 bases. What was sequenced was peripheral blood. CDR3 region: CASSVGGVQETQYF. CDR3 in DNA: TGTGCCAGTAGCGTAGGAGGGGTTCAAGAGACCCAGTACTTC.